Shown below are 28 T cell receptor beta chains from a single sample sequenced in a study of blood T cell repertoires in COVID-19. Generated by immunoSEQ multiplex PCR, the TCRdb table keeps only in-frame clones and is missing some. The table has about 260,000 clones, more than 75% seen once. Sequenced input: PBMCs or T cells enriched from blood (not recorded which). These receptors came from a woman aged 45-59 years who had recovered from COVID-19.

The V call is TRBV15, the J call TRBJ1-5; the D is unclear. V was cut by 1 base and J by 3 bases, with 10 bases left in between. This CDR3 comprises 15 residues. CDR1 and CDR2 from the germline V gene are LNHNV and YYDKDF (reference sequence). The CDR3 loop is CATSRVPVYNQPQHF. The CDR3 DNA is TGTGCCACCAGCAGAGTCCCAGTTTACAATCAGCCCCAGCATTTT.

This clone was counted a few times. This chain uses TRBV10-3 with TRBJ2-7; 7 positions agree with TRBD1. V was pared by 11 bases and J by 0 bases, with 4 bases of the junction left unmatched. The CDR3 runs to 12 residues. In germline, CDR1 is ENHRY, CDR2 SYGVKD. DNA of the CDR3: TGTGCCTTCCGGGACAGCTCCTACGAGCAGTACTTC. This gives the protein CAFRDSSYEQYF.

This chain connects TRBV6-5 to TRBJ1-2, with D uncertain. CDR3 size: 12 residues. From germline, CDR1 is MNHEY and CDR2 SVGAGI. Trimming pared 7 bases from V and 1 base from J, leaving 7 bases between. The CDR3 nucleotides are TGTGCCAGCAAGGAGGGTAACTATGGCTACACCTTC. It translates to CASKEGNYGYTF.

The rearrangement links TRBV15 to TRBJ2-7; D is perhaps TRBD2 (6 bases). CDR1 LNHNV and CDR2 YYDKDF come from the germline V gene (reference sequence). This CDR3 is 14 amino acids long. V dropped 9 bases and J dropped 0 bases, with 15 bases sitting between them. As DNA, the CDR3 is TGTGCCACTAAGACGCGGGACGGCTCCTACGAGCAGTACTTC. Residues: CATKTRDGSYEQYF.

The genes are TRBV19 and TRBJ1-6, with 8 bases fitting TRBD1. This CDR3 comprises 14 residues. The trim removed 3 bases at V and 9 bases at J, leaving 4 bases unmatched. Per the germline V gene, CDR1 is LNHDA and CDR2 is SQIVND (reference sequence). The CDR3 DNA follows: TGTGCCAGTAGTATCCGGACAGGGATTTCACCCCTCCACTTT. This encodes CASSIRTGISPLHF.

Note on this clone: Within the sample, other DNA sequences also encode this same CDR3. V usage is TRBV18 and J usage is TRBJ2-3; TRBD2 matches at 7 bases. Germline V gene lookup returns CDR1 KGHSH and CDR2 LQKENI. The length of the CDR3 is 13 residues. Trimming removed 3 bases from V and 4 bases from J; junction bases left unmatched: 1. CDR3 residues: CASSPAGADTQYF. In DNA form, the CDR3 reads TGTGCCAGCTCACCCGCGGGGGCAGATACGCAGTATTTT.

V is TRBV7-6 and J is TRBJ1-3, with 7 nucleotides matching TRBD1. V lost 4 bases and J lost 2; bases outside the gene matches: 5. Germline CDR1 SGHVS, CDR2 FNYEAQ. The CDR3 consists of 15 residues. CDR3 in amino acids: CASSWTQGTGNTIYF. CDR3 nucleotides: TGTGCCAGCAGCTGGACACAGGGGACTGGAAACACCATATATTTT.

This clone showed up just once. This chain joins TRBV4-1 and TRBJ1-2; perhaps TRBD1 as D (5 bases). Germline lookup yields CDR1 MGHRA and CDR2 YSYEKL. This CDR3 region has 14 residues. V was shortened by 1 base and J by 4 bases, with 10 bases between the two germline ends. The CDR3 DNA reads TGCGCCAGCAGCCAAGCGAAGGGGATCTATGGCTACACCTTC. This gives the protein CASSQAKGIYGYTF.

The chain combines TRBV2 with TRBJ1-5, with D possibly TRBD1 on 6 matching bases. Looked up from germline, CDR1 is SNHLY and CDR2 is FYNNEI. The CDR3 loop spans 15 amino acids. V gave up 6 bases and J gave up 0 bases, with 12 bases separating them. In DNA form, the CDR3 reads TGTGCCAGCAGGGTTAGGGGGAATAGCAATCAGCCCCAGCATTTT. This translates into CASRVRGNSNQPQHF.

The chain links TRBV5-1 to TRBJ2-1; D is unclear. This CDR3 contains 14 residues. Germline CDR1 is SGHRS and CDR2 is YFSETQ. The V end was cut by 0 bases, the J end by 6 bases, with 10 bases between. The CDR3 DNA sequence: TGCGCCAGCAGCTTGGGGTCCTGGCTCAATGAGCAGTTCTTC. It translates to CASSLGSWLNEQFF.

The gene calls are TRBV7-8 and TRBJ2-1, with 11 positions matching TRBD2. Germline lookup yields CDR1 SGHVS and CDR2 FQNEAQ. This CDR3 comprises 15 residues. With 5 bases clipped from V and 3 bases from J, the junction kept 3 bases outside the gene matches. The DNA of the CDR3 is TGTGCCAGCAGCGCAACTAGCGGGAGCTACAATGAGCAGTTCTTC. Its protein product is CASSATSGSYNEQFF.

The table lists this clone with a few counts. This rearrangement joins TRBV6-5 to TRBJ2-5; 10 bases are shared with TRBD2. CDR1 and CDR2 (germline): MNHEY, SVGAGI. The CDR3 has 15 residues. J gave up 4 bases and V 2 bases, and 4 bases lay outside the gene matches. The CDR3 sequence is CASSYLASGRETQYF. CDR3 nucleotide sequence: TGTGCCAGCAGTTACCTGGCTAGCGGGAGAGAGACCCAGTACTTC.

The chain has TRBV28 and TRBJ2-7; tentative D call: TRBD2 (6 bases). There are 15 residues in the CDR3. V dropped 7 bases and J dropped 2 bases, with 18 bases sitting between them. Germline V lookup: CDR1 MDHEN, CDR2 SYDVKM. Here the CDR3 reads CASKPSGGGTYEQYF. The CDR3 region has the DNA TGTGCCAGCAAGCCAAGCGGCGGCGGGACCTACGAGCAGTACTTC.

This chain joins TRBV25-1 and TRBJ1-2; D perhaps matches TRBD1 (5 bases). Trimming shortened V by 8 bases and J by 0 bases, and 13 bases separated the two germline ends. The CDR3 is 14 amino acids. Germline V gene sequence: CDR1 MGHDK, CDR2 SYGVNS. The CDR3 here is CASAGRGTNYGYTF. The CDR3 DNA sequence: TGTGCCAGCGCGGGACGGGGGACTAACTATGGCTACACCTTC.

DNA for the CDR3: TGTGCCAGCAGCCATCAAGGACACGGAAACACCATATATTTT. Its translation: CASSHQGHGNTIYF. V is TRBV11-1 and J is TRBJ1-3; TRBD1 is a possible D gene (5 bases). The CDR3 spans 14 residues. The V gene lost 5 bases and the J gene lost 4 bases, with 12 bases spanning the gap. Germline V gives CDR1 SGHAT, CDR2 FQDESV (reference sequence). Variable domain in full (rest from reference TRBV11-1 and TRBJ1-3): EAEVAQSPRYKITEKSQAVAFWCDPISGHATLYWYRQILGQGPELLVQFQDESVVDDSQLPKDRFSAERLKGVDSTLKIQPAELGDSAMYLCASSHQGHGNTIYFGEGSWLTVV.

The CDR3 sequence: CASLRTGNYGYTF. The DNA for the CDR3 is TGTGCCAGCCTTCGGACAGGCAACTATGGCTACACCTTC. The chain is built from TRBV12-3 or TRBV12-4 and TRBJ1-2; 7 bases match TRBD1. This CDR3 region has 13 residues. V lost 8 bases to trimming and J lost 2 bases; unmatched junction nucleotides: 5.

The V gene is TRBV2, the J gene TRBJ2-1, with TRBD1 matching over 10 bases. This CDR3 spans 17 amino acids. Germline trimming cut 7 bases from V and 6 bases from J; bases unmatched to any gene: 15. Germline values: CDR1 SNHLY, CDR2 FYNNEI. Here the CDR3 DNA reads TGTGCCAGCACCGTCGGAAGGATCCGGGACAGGGGCAATGAGCAGTTCTTC. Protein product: CASTVGRIRDRGNEQFF.

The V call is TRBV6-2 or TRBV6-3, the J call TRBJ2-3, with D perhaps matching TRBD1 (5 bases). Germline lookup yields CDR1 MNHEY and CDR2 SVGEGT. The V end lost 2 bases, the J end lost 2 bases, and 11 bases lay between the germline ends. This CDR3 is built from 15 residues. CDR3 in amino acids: CASSYAGANTDTQYF. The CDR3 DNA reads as TGTGCCAGCAGTTACGCTGGGGCTAACACAGATACGCAGTATTTT.

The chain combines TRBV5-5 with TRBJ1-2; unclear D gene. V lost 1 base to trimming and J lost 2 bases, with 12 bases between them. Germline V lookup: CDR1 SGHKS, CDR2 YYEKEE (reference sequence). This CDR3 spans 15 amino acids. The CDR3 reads CASSLSPTPNYGYTF. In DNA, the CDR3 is TGTGCCAGCAGCTTGTCCCCTACGCCGAACTATGGCTACACCTTC.

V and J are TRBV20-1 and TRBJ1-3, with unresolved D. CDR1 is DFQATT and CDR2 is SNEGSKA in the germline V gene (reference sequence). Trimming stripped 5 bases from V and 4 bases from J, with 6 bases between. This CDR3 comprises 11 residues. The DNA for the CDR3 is TGCAGTGCTTCGGTCGGAAACACCATATATTTT. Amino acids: CSASVGNTIYF.

This CDR3 reads CASSPRTNQPQHF. CDR3 nucleotide sequence: TGTGCCAGCAGCCCAAGGACAAATCAGCCCCAGCATTTT. The chain employs TRBV7-8 and TRBJ1-5, with D tentatively TRBD1 (5 bases). Germline CDR1 and CDR2: SGHVS and FQNEAQ. The CDR3 sequence is 13 residues long. V shed 5 bases and J shed 4 bases, with 9 bases lying between them.

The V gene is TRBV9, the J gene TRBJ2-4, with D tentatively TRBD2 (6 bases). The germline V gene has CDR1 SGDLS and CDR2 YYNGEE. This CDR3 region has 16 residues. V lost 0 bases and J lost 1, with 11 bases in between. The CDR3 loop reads CASSVGGTWAKNIQYF. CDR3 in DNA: TGTGCCAGCAGCGTAGGAGGGACTTGGGCCAAAAACATTCAGTACTTC.

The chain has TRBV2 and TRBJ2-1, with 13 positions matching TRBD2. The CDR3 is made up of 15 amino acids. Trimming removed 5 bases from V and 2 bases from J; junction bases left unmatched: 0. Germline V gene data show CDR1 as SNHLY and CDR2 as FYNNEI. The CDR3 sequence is CASSTSGRAYNEQFF. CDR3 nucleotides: TGTGCCAGCAGTACTAGCGGGAGGGCCTACAATGAGCAGTTCTTC. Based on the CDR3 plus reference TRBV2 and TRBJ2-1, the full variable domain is EPEVTQTPSHQVTQMGQEVILRCVPISNHLYFYWYRQILGQKVEFLVSFYNNEISEKSEIFDDQFSVERPDGSNFTLKIRSTKLEDSAMYFCASSTSGRAYNEQFFGPGTRLTVL.

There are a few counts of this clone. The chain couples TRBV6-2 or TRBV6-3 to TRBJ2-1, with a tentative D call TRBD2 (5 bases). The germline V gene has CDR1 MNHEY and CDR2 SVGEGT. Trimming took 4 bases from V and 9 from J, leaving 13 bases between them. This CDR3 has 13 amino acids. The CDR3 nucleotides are TGTGCCAGCAGTTCCCGGCCCAGCGGTGAGCAGTTCTTC. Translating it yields CASSSRPSGEQFF.

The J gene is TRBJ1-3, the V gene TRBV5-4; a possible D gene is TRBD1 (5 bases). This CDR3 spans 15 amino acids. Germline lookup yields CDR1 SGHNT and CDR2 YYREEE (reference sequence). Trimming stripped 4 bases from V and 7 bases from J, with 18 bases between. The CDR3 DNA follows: TGTGCCAGCAGCCCGGGTAGGGGCGGAGGGAACACCATATATTTT. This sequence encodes CASSPGRGGGNTIYF.

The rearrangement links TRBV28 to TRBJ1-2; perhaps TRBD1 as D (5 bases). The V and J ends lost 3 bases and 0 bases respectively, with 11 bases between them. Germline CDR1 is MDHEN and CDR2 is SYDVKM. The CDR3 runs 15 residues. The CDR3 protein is CASSFRQGANYGYTF. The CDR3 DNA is TGTGCCAGCAGTTTTCGCCAGGGTGCTAACTATGGCTACACCTTC.

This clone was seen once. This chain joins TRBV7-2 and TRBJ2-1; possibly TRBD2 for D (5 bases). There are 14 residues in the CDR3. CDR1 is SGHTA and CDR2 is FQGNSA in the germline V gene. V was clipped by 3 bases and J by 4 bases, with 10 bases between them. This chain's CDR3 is CASSFASGYNEQFF. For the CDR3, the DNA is TGTGCCAGCAGCTTTGCCAGCGGTTACAATGAGCAGTTCTTC.

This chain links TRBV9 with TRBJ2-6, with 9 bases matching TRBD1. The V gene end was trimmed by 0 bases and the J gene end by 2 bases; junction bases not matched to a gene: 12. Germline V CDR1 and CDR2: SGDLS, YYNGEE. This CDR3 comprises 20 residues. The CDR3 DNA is TGTGCCAGCAGCGTAGGGACAGGGGTTAGGACAGTCACTGGGGCCAACGTCCTGACTTTC. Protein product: CASSVGTGVRTVTGANVLTF. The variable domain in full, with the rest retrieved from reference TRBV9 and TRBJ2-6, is DSGVTQTPKHLITATGQRVTLRCSPRSGDLSVYWYQQSLDQGLQFLIQYYNGEERAKGNILERFSAQQFPDLHSELNLSSLELGDSALYFCASSVGTGVRTVTGANVLTFGAGSRLTVL.